A few counts support the clone carrying this T cell receptor (beta chain). Its antigen is unknown. 5'RACE template switching produced TCR cDNA carrying a universal primer site and UMIs. TCRdb reprocessed the 5' RACE reads with MiXCR, giving one entry per CDR3 protein. This table has 95,000 to 150,000 distinct CDR3 sequences, roughly 15% appearing once. This CDR3 contains 16 residues. Germline assignment: CDR1 SGHRS and CDR2 YFSETQ. The V end was cut by 0 bases, the J end by 1 base, with 12 bases between. The sample comes from a study of T cells after yellow fever vaccination. The overall study: SMART-Seq v4 Ultra Low Input handled preparation of low-cell-number fractions. General study results and limits: Highly abundant clonotypes carried over from the bulk population could end up in FACS-sorted repertoires as contaminants. Re-detected after boosting: most primary clones, more than 95% of CD4 and roughly 88% of CD8.

This clonotype was obtained from a man between 18 and 35 years old who received the YFV17D yellow fever vaccine. The sample consisted of CD8+ T cells sorted from PBMCs, taken 5 days after the yellow fever booster vaccination. V and J are TRBV5-1 and TRBJ2-3; either TRBD1 or TRBD2 may supply D (5 bases each). The CDR3, as DNA: TGCGCCAGCAGCTTGGCAGTGAGAGGGGGCACAGATACGCAGTATTTT. Residues: CASSLAVRGGTDTQYF.